Listed below are T cell receptor beta chains from one sample, sequenced in a study of blood T cell repertoires in COVID-19. The table came from immunoSEQ multiplex PCR; TCRdb's copy has only in-frame clones and leaves some out. This sample has some 320,000 clones; roughly nine tenths occur once, and the top ten carry 2.6%. Source material: PBMCs or T cells enriched from blood (not recorded which). The origin of the receptors is a man aged 60 to 69 who had recovered from COVID-19. Both conserved end residues are part of each CDR3. D genes are given only for firm matches. Clone size is stated in some rows and not others, as once, few, many or a class when expanded.

CSVEKGDLMSYEQYF	TGCAGCGTTGAGAAGGGAGATCTAATGAGCTACGAGCAGTACTTC	NA	TRBV29-1	NA	TRBJ2-7
CASWDRGETQYF	TGTGCCAGCTGGGACAGGGGAGAGACCCAGTACTTC	TRBD1	TRBV28	NA	TRBJ2-5
CAWTRQLESPLHF	TGTGCCTGGACGAGACAGCTTGAATCACCCCTCCACTTT	NA	TRBV30	NA	TRBJ1-6
CSVVTSGSSSTDTQYF	TGCAGCGTTGTTACTAGCGGGAGTTCTAGCACAGATACGCAGTATTTT	TRBD2	TRBV29-1	NA	TRBJ2-3
CASSLGRQSYEKLFF	TGTGCCAGCAGCTTAGGACGACAGTCCTATGAAAAACTGTTTTTT	NA	TRBV7-8	NA	TRBJ1-4
CASSRRVNTEAFF	TGTGCCAGCAGCCGACGGGTTAACACTGAAGCTTTCTTT	NA	TRBV3-1/TRBV3-2	NA	TRBJ1-1
CASIESGGPAGEQFF	TGTGCCAGCATCGAAAGCGGGGGACCCGCGGGTGAGCAGTTCTTC	TRBD2	TRBV2	NA	TRBJ2-1
CASSLGSQETQYF	TGTGCCAGCTCACTTGGGAGCCAAGAGACCCAGTACTTC	NA	TRBV18	NA	TRBJ2-5
CASSPGTSGRGVEQYF	TGTGCCAGCAGCCCTGGGACTAGCGGGAGGGGTGTCGAGCAGTACTTC	TRBD2	TRBV27	NA	TRBJ2-7
CASRKAQGAYNEQFF	TGTGCCAGCCGAAAAGCCCAGGGCGCCTACAATGAGCAGTTCTTC	NA	TRBV6-5	NA	TRBJ2-1
CASSPGQGAVDTQYF	TGTGCCAGCTCACCAGGACAGGGGGCTGTAGATACGCAGTATTTT	TRBD1	TRBV18	NA	TRBJ2-3
CASSTDRGTEAFF	TGTGCCAGCTCAACGGACAGGGGCACTGAAGCTTTCTTT	TRBD1	TRBV18	NA	TRBJ1-1
CASSSPTGVEAFF	TGTGCCAGCAGCTCCCCTACAGGGGTTGAAGCTTTCTTT	TRBD1	TRBV13	NA	TRBJ1-1
CASSSSQGRDTGELFF	TGTGCCAGCAGCTCCTCCCAGGGGAGGGACACCGGGGAGCTGTTTTTT	NA	TRBV7-2	NA	TRBJ2-2
CASSFSGSSTDTQYF	TGTGCCAGCAGCTTTAGCGGATCTAGCACAGATACGCAGTATTTT	NA	TRBV11-2	NA	TRBJ2-3
CAWSRRGTYEQYF	TGTGCCTGGAGTCGGCGCGGAACCTACGAGCAGTACTTC	NA	TRBV30	NA	TRBJ2-7
CASSPGTGGAYGYTF	TGTGCCAGCAGTCCTGGGACAGGGGGTGCGTATGGCTACACCTTC	TRBD1	TRBV27	NA	TRBJ1-2
CASSPQGVKTEAFF	TGTGCCAGCAGCCCGCAGGGGGTTAAGACTGAAGCTTTCTTT	TRBD1	TRBV7-9	once	TRBJ1-1
CASSPTRIATNEKLFF	TGTGCCAGCAGCCCGACTCGGATAGCAACTAATGAAAAACTGTTTTTT	NA	TRBV7-2	NA	TRBJ1-4
CASSPHRGTRAYEQYF	TGTGCCAGCAGTCCCCATAGGGGGACCCGGGCCTACGAGCAGTACTTC	NA	TRBV9	NA	TRBJ2-7
CASSLLSLGQMNTEAFF	TGTGCCAGCAGCTTATTATCCTTGGGGCAGATGAACACTGAAGCTTTCTTT	NA	TRBV7-6	once	TRBJ1-1
CASMLRGGFNQPQHF	TGTGCCAGCATGCTACGGGGGGGTTTCAATCAGCCCCAGCATTTT	NA	TRBV6-5	NA	TRBJ1-5
CASSIPRQGARNSPLHF	TGTGCCAGTAGTATACCAAGACAGGGGGCGCGTAATTCACCCCTCCACTTT	TRBD1	TRBV19	NA	TRBJ1-6
CASSLGTGVESPLHF	TGTGCCAGCAGCTTAGGGACAGGGGTTGAATCACCCCTCCACTTT	TRBD1	TRBV7-8	NA	TRBJ1-6
CASSERRVYLAGGSGPETQYF	TGTGCCAGCAGTGAACGTCGAGTCTACCTAGCGGGAGGGTCTGGTCCGGAGACCCAGTACTTC	TRBD2	TRBV6-1	NA	TRBJ2-5
CSVIPGQGLAGELFF	TGCAGCGTTATACCGGGACAGGGGTTAGCCGGGGAGCTGTTTTTT	TRBD1	TRBV29-1	NA	TRBJ2-2